These T cell receptor beta chains were read from a single sample in a study of blood T cell repertoires in COVID-19. The table came from immunoSEQ multiplex PCR; TCRdb's copy has only in-frame clones and leaves some out. The sample has roughly 280,000 clones; around 93% are singletons. The specimen sequenced was PBMCs or T cells enriched from blood (not recorded which). Every receptor here comes from a man in his forties or fifties who had been exposed to COVID-19. Both conserved end residues are part of each CDR3.

v_gene: TRBV29-1; j_gene: TRBJ2-2; CDR3aa: CSEGARGTGELFF
v_gene: TRBV3-1/TRBV3-2; j_gene: TRBJ2-3; CDR3aa: CASRLQGATETDTQYF
v_gene: TRBV9; j_gene: TRBJ2-1; CDR3aa: CASSVGVRESNEQFF
v_gene: TRBV10-2; j_gene: TRBJ2-6; CDR3aa: CASLGTGGEGANVLTF
v_gene: TRBV7-2; j_gene: TRBJ2-7; CDR3aa: CASSHQRDSAYEQYF
v_gene: TRBV18; j_gene: TRBJ1-5; CDR3aa: CASSPSGWSQPQHF
v_gene: TRBV19; j_gene: TRBJ2-2; CDR3aa: CASGGLAGGPQAGELFF
v_gene: TRBV5-1; j_gene: TRBJ2-1; CDR3aa: CASSSASGSGYEQFF
v_gene: TRBV5-1; j_gene: TRBJ2-3; CDR3aa: CASKWTGRQRTDTQYF
v_gene: TRBV3-1/TRBV3-2; j_gene: TRBJ1-2; CDR3aa: CASSGGIRGYTF
v_gene: TRBV29-1; j_gene: TRBJ1-4; CDR3aa: CSVNGGYGNEKLFF
v_gene: TRBV7-9; j_gene: TRBJ1-3; CDR3aa: CASSPWDRGNANTIYF
v_gene: TRBV27; j_gene: TRBJ2-3; CDR3aa: CASSILSSTDTQYF
v_gene: TRBV9; j_gene: TRBJ1-2; CDR3aa: CASSVAGKNGYTF
v_gene: TRBV28; j_gene: TRBJ1-4; CDR3aa: CASSLPLDRGPNEKLFF
v_gene: TRBV7-9; j_gene: TRBJ2-1; CDR3aa: CASSSRDRVYSYNEQFF
v_gene: TRBV28; j_gene: TRBJ1-6; CDR3aa: CASSFGHPNSPLHF
v_gene: TRBV3-1/TRBV3-2; j_gene: TRBJ2-7; CDR3aa: CASSQSPGLASHEQYF
v_gene: TRBV6-5; j_gene: TRBJ2-2; CDR3aa: CASRWERGRTGELFF
v_gene: TRBV2; j_gene: TRBJ1-5; CDR3aa: CASRTGPSNQPQHF
v_gene: TRBV5-4; j_gene: TRBJ2-1; CDR3aa: CASSLATSGGNEQFF
v_gene: TRBV11-2; j_gene: TRBJ1-5; CDR3aa: CASSLEGGGVQPQHF
v_gene: TRBV5-1; j_gene: TRBJ1-1; CDR3aa: CASSLGAGLNTEAFF
v_gene: TRBV25-1; j_gene: TRBJ1-2; CDR3aa: CASSDDSYGYTF
v_gene: TRBV6-4; j_gene: TRBJ1-2; CDR3aa: CASSDSGQGDGYTF
v_gene: TRBV28; j_gene: TRBJ2-1; CDR3aa: CASSFTSGRNYNEQFF
v_gene: TRBV19; j_gene: TRBJ2-1; CDR3aa: CASSIDGGNEQFF
v_gene: TRBV21-1; j_gene: TRBJ1-3; CDR3aa: CASSKVYDTHSGNTIYF
v_gene: TRBV6-5; j_gene: TRBJ2-7; CDR3aa: CASRPSGQGIYEQYF
v_gene: TRBV18; j_gene: TRBJ2-5; CDR3aa: CASSPLGDSQETQYF
v_gene: TRBV28; j_gene: TRBJ1-2; CDR3aa: CASSLPGQGAYGYTF
v_gene: TRBV5-1; j_gene: TRBJ2-1; CDR3aa: CASSLAAGADINNEQFF
v_gene: TRBV25-1; j_gene: TRBJ2-3; CDR3aa: CASSGGQGTDTQYF
v_gene: TRBV30; j_gene: TRBJ1-2; CDR3aa: CAGTGVLGYGYTF
v_gene: TRBV28; j_gene: TRBJ2-7; CDR3aa: CASSRPPGTGLYEQYF
v_gene: TRBV5-1; j_gene: TRBJ2-5; CDR3aa: CASSIRQGQETQYF